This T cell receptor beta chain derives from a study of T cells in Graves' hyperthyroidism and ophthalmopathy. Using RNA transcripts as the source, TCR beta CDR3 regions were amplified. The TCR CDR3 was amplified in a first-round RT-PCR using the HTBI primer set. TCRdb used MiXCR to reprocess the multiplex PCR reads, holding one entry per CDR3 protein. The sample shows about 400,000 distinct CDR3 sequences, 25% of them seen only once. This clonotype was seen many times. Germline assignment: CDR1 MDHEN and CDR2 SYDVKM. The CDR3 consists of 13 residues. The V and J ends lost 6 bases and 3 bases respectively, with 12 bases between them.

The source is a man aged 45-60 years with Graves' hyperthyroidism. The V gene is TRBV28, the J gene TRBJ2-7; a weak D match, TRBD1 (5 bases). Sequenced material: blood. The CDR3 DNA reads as TGTGCCAGCAGGGAGACAGTCAACTACGAGCAGTACTTC. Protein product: CASRETVNYEQYF.